The sequence of this T cell receptor beta chain was determined in a study of T cell responses to AZD1222 COVID-19 vaccine. Study-wide results and limits: It should be noted that donors were predominantly white British and more often female, and clonal diversity was possibly underestimated.

Trimming shortened V by 4 bases and J by 4 bases, and 17 bases separated the two germline ends. The CDR3 totals 15 residues. CDR1 is SGHRS, CDR2 YFSETQ, per germline. Produced via immunoSEQ multiplex PCR; TCRdb's table is partial and in-frame only. The repertoire holds about 150,000 clones, with over 90% as singletons. About this clone: Its antigen is unknown.

The chain couples TRBV5-1 to TRBJ1-2; no definite D call. The origin of this receptor is an adult who received the AZD1222 COVID-19 vaccine. Sequencing used peripheral blood, obtained 28 days after the second AZD1222 dose. CDR3 region: CASSPRPDATYGYTF. CDR3 sequence (DNA): TGCGCCAGCAGCCCCCGTCCCGACGCAACCTATGGCTACACCTTC. Drawing the rest from reference TRBV5-1 and TRBJ1-2, the complete variable domain is KAGVTQTPRYLIKTRGQQVTLSCSPISGHRSVSWYQQTPGQGLQFLFEYFSETQRNKGNFPGRFSGRQFSNSRSEMNVSTLELGDSALYLCASSPRPDATYGYTFGSGTRLTVV.